This T cell receptor (beta chain) emerged from a study of OX40 agonist ivuxolimab in advanced cancers. Measured with immunoSEQ multiplex PCR; TCRdb has only the in-frame clones, and not every one. The table lists roughly 60,000 clones, 91% of them singletons, with approximately 0.44% in the top ten. Overall study results and limits: At 0.1 to 3.0 mg/kg and by week 6, clonal expansion occurred in CD4+ and CD8+ blood T cells. Expanded clones belonging to CD8+ T cells outnumbered, on average, those of CD4+.

After removal of 1 base from V and 2 bases from J, the junction contained 3 bases not matched to a gene. Germline lookup yields CDR1 SGHKS and CDR2 YYEKEE (reference sequence). This CDR3 has 15 amino acids. A word on this clone: Its antigen remains unidentified.

The chain links TRBV5-5 to TRBJ2-1, with 7 bases lining up with TRBD2. This TCR came from an adult with an advanced solid tumor such as melanoma, head and neck, liver or kidney cancer. Sequenced material: CD4+ or CD8+ T cells sorted from blood, taken in a trial of the OX40 agonist ivuxolimab. The CDR3 here is CASSLMGTTYNEQFF. CDR3 coding DNA: TGTGCCAGCAGCTTGATGGGGACTACCTACAATGAGCAGTTCTTC.